This TCR beta chain was documented in a study of blood T cell repertoires in COVID-19. Overall study context: The cDNA or gDNA used as material had been derived from T cells, B-cell-depleted T cells, or PBMCs.

The CDR3 runs to 13 residues. V was clipped by 2 bases and J by 5 bases, with 7 bases between them. Germline CDR1 is KGHDR and CDR2 is SFDVKD. Sequencing used immunoSEQ multiplex PCR; TCRdb keeps in-frame clones, though not all of them. The profile shows more than 150,000 clones, about 86% of them singletons. The receptor's source is a man aged 50 or older with active or convalescent COVID-19. The sequencing input was peripheral blood. V is TRBV24-1 and J is TRBJ2-3; D gene uncertain. CDR3 residues: CATSDYSRDTQYF. The DNA for the CDR3 is TGTGCCACCAGTGATTATAGCCGAGATACGCAGTATTTT.